A selection of T cell receptor beta chains follows, all from one sample in a study of shared clonotypes between healthy human individuals. Clones were sequenced by immunoSEQ multiplex PCR, and TCRdb holds only the in-frame ones, with some missing. The profile shows roughly 2.6 million clones, around 90% of them singletons. The sequenced material came from naive CD4+ T cells sorted from blood. The source is a man between 18 and 35 years old in good health. CDR3s include the opening cysteine and the closing phenylalanine or tryptophan. The order of the fields is D gene, clone size, J gene, V gene, CDR3 DNA, CDR3 protein. The D gene is left open where the match is weak. Size is stated for part of the rows, as once, few or many counts, or as a class when the clone is expanded.

>NA|NA|TRBJ2-2|TRBV2
TGTGCCAGCAACGTGGGTACGGGAGCAGGTGGGCTGTTTTTT
CASNVGTGAGGLFF
>NA|NA|TRBJ1-2|TRBV13
TGTGCCAGCAGCCACCCCGCGGACTATGGCTACACCTTC
CASSHPADYGYTF
>NA|once|TRBJ2-1|TRBV27
TGTGCCAGCAGTTTGTCGGCATTGGCCAATGAGCAGTTCTTC
CASSLSALANEQFF
>NA|NA|TRBJ1-2|TRBV6-5
TGTGCCAGCAGAACGGGGGGGAAAGCAAACTATGGCTACACCTTC
CASRTGGKANYGYTF
>TRBD1|NA|TRBJ2-5|TRBV5-1
TGCGCCAGCAGCATCGGACAGGGTGGACAAGAGACCCAGTACTTC
CASSIGQGGQETQYF
>NA|NA|TRBJ2-1|TRBV20-1
TGCAGTGACCTAGGGGGTCCTGAGCAGTTCTTC
CSDLGGPEQFF
>NA|NA|TRBJ2-3|TRBV10-2
TGCGCCAGCAGTCCTATAGAGGCAGATACGCAGTATTTT
CASSPIEADTQYF
>NA|NA|TRBJ1-4|TRBV2
TGTGCCAGCAATCGTCGGGGGCGAGAAACTAATGAAAAACTGTTTTTT
CASNRRGRETNEKLFF
>TRBD1|once|TRBJ2-3|TRBV11-3
TGTGCCAGCAGCATCGGGACAGGGGTATTTTCAGATACGCAGTATTTT
CASSIGTGVFSDTQYF
>NA|NA|TRBJ2-7|TRBV11-2
TGTGCCAGCAGCCCGCGACAGGACTCCTACGAGCAGTACTTC
CASSPRQDSYEQYF
>TRBD1|few|TRBJ1-6|TRBV7-2
TGTGCCAGCAGCTTCGACAGGGGAGGTTATTCACCCCTCCACTTT
CASSFDRGGYSPLHF
>NA|NA|TRBJ1-1|TRBV25-1
TGTGCCAGCAGTGAATCCCGGGCGGGGGAGGTAGCTTTCTTT
CASSESRAGEVAFF
>NA|NA|TRBJ2-3|TRBV2
TGTGCCAGCAGTGATGGGGCGGGACGCACAGATACGCAGTATTTT
CASSDGAGRTDTQYF
>TRBD1|NA|TRBJ1-1|TRBV11-1
TGTGCCAGCAGCTCCCTCGGGACAGGGGGCTTTGAAGCTTTCTTT
CASSSLGTGGFEAFF
>NA|NA|TRBJ1-5|TRBV30
TGTGCCTGGAGCCTTGGGGGTAGGAATCAGCCCCAGCATTTT
CAWSLGGRNQPQHF
>NA|NA|TRBJ1-6|TRBV21-1
TGTGCCAGCAGTGGACAGTCCCGTCCCTATAATTCACCCCTCCACTTT
CASSGQSRPYNSPLHF
>NA|NA|TRBJ1-1|TRBV5-1
TGCGCCAGCAGCTTGGATGGGGGCATATCTGAAGCTTTCTTT
CASSLDGGISEAFF
>TRBD2|NA|TRBJ2-7|TRBV6-1
TGTGCCAGCAGTGAGCCGGGAGGGAGCTCCTACGAGCAGTACTTC
CASSEPGGSSYEQYF
>NA|NA|TRBJ1-2|TRBV9
TGTGCCAGCAGCCCCCTTGGGGGCGGGGGGAATATCTATGGCTACACCTTC
CASSPLGGGGNIYGYTF
>NA|NA|TRBJ1-5|TRBV6-5
TGTGCCAGCAGCCGGTTTGGGCAGGGCAATCAGCCCCAGCATTTT
CASSRFGQGNQPQHF
>TRBD2|NA|TRBJ2-5|TRBV9
TGTGCCAGCAGCGTAGCCCCCGGACTAGCGGGGGGGCAAGAGACCCAGTACTTC
CASSVAPGLAGGQETQYF
>TRBD2|NA|TRBJ2-1|TRBV4-1
TGCGCCAGCAGCCAACTAGCGGGGGCCTACAATGAGCAGTTCTTC
CASSQLAGAYNEQFF
>NA|NA|TRBJ2-1|TRBV2
TGTGCAGGGAGGCAGTACAATGAGCAGTTCTTC
CAGRQYNEQFF
>TRBD1|NA|TRBJ1-1|TRBV5-1
TGCGCCAGCAGCTTACAGGGGGCGGACACTGAAGCTTTCTTT
CASSLQGADTEAFF
>NA|NA|TRBJ2-3|TRBV29-1
TGCAGCGTTGAGCGTCCACTCACAGATACGCAGTATTTT
CSVERPLTDTQYF
>NA|NA|TRBJ2-7|TRBV30
TGTGCCTGGAGGGGGCTTATTAACCGCTACGAGCAGTACTTC
CAWRGLINRYEQYF
>TRBD1|NA|TRBJ2-3|TRBV7-9
TGTGCCAGCAGCTATGGGACAGGGGCCTCAGATACGCAGTATTTT
CASSYGTGASDTQYF
>TRBD1|NA|TRBJ1-2|TRBV6-1
TGTGCCAGCAGTGCCCACGGGACAGGGACTACTAACTATGGCTACACCTTC
CASSAHGTGTTNYGYTF
>NA|NA|TRBJ2-2|TRBV9
TGTGCCAGCAGCTTCCGGGGAGGCCCGAACACCGGGGAGCTGTTTTTT
CASSFRGGPNTGELFF
>TRBD2|NA|TRBJ2-7|TRBV28
TGTGCCAGCGGTGGGGTAGCGGGGGGCTCCTACGAGCAGTACTTC
CASGGVAGGSYEQYF
>NA|NA|TRBJ2-5|TRBV19
TGTGCCAGTAGTACTCTTCCGGACAGTAACCAAGACACCCAGTACTTC
CASSTLPDSNQDTQYF
>TRBD1|NA|TRBJ1-2|TRBV6-4
TGTGCCAGCAGTGGGACAGGGCATGGCTACACCTTC
CASSGTGHGYTF
>NA|NA|TRBJ2-3|TRBV10-3
TGTGCCAACTCGCCTATCGCGGGTGAAAGGGCAGATACGCAGTATTTT
CANSPIAGERADTQYF
>NA|NA|TRBJ1-6|TRBV7-9
TGTGCCAGCATGGACACCCGGCTCATTAATTCACCCCTCCACTTT
CASMDTRLINSPLHF
>NA|NA|TRBJ2-1|TRBV11-2
TGTGCCAGCAGCTTAGCAGGCCCCCCCGAGCAGTTCTTC
CASSLAGPPEQFF
>NA|NA|TRBJ1-5|TRBV2
TGTGCCAGCAGTGAACGAAGTTGGGTGAACAATCAGCCCCAGCATTTT
CASSERSWVNNQPQHF
>TRBD1|NA|TRBJ1-1|TRBV6-1
TGTGCCAGCAGTGATCAGTTGGTGACAGGGCAAGCTTTCTTT
CASSDQLVTGQAFF
>TRBD1|few|TRBJ1-4|TRBV4-1
TGCGCCAGCAGCCACAGGGGGCGGGATGAAAAACTGTTTTTT
CASSHRGRDEKLFF
>TRBD1|NA|TRBJ2-1|TRBV30
TGTGCCCGGATCGGGACAGGGGGCTCTGAGCAGTTCTTC
CARIGTGGSEQFF
>TRBD2|NA|TRBJ2-7|TRBV7-2
TGTGCCAGCAGCTTGGCGGGAGAGACCTACGAGCAGTACTTC
CASSLAGETYEQYF
>TRBD1|NA|TRBJ1-6|TRBV14
TGTGCCAGCAGCCAGAGACAGGGCACCTATAATTCACCCCTCCACTTT
CASSQRQGTYNSPLHF
>NA|NA|TRBJ2-3|TRBV11-3
TGTGCCAGCAGCCCCGAGGGGACTAGCACAGATACGCAGTATTTT
CASSPEGTSTDTQYF
>TRBD1|once|TRBJ1-1|TRBV7-2
TGTGCCAGCAGCTCCCGATACAGGGGACACACTGAAGCTTTCTTT
CASSSRYRGHTEAFF
>NA|NA|TRBJ2-1|TRBV19
TGTGCCACCACGGAGATGGGGACTTTGGGAAACAATGAGCAGTTCTTC
CATTEMGTLGNNEQFF
>NA|NA|TRBJ1-2|TRBV19
TGTGCCAGTAGTATTGACAGCAGATATGGCTACACCTTC
CASSIDSRYGYTF
>TRBD2|NA|TRBJ2-1|TRBV7-2
TGTGCCAGCAGCCCCGGGACTAGCGACAATGAGCAGTTCTTC
CASSPGTSDNEQFF
>TRBD1|NA|TRBJ2-1|TRBV5-1
TGCGCCAGCAGCATAGGGACAGCTAATGAGCAGTTCTTC
CASSIGTANEQFF
>NA|NA|TRBJ2-2|TRBV10-1
TGCGCCAGCAGTCGGGGGCTGGACACCGGGGAGCTGTTTTTT
CASSRGLDTGELFF
>NA|NA|TRBJ1-6|TRBV30
TGTGCCTGGCAGAGTAATTCACCCCTCCACTTT
CAWQSNSPLHF
>TRBD2|NA|TRBJ2-3|TRBV7-7
TGTGCTAGCAGCCCCGATAAAGCGGGGTGGACAGATACGCAGTATTTT
CASSPDKAGWTDTQYF